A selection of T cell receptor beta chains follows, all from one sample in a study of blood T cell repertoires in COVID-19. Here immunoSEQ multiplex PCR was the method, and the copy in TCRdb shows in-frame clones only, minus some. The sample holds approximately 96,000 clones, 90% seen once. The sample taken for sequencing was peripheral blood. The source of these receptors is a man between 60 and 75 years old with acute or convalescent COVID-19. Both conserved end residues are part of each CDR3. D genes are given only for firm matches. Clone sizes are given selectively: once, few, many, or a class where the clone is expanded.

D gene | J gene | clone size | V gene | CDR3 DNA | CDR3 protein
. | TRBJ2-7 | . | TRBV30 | TGTGCCTGGAGCGCCTTGGGCCGAAACTACGAGCAGTACTTC | CAWSALGRNYEQYF
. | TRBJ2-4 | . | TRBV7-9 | TGTGCCAGCAGCTTCGGGGGAAAAAACATTCAGTACTTC | CASSFGGKNIQYF
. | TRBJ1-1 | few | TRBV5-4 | TGTGCCAGCAGCGTGACAGAGGACACTGAAGCTTTCTTT | CASSVTEDTEAFF
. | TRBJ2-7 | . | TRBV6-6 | TGTGCCAGCAGCCAGGGAGGCCCGGAATACGAGCAGTACTTC | CASSQGGPEYEQYF
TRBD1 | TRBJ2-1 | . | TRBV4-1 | TGCGCCAGCAGCCCCACAGGGGGTAGGGGTGGTCTCGGTGAGCAGTTCTTC | CASSPTGGRGGLGEQFF
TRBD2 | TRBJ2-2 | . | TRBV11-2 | TGTGCCAGCAGCTTAGATCTCCCCCCAGGGAGGGGGAACACCGGGGAGCTGTTTTTT | CASSLDLPPGRGNTGELFF
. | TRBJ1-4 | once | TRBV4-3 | TGCGCCAGCAGCCAAGATACAGACCTGGCGCCTAATGAAAAACTGTTTTTT | CASSQDTDLAPNEKLFF
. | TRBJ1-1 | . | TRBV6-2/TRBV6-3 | TGTGCCAGCAGCCAACGAGGCAAAATGAACACTGAAGCTTTCTTT | CASSQRGKMNTEAFF
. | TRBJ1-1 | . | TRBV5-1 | TGCGCCAGCAGCTTGGAGTTCTCGGGGAACACTGAAGCTTTCTTT | CASSLEFSGNTEAFF
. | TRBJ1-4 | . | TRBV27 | TGTGCCAGCAGTCCAACAAGGGGGATGGGGGAAAAACTGTTTTTT | CASSPTRGMGEKLFF
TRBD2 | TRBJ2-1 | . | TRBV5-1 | TGCGCCAGCAGCTTGGCGGGGACTAGCGGGAGCGGGCTTTACAATGAGCAGTTCTTC | CASSLAGTSGSGLYNEQFF
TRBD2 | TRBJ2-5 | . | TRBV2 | TGTGCCAGCAGACGCGGGAGTGAAGAGACCCAGTACTTC | CASRRGSEETQYF
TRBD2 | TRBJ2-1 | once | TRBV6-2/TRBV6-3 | TGTGCCAGCAGTAGCGGGGACTACAATGAGCAGTTCTTC | CASSSGDYNEQFF
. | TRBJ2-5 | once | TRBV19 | TGTGCCAGTACCACAGGGAGAGGGGAGACCCAGTACTTC | CASTTGRGETQYF
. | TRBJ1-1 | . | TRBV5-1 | TGCGCCAGCAGCTTAATGGGGGGCACTGAAGCTTTCTTT | CASSLMGGTEAFF
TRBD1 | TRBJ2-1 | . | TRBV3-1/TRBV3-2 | TGTGCCAGCAGCCGTGGACAGGCGGTCTACAATGAGCAGTTCTTC | CASSRGQAVYNEQFF
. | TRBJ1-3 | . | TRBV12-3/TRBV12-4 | TGTGCCAGCAGCCCAGGAAGAAACACCATATATTTT | CASSPGRNTIYF
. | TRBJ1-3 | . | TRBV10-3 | TGTGCCATCAGTGGGTCGGGGGCTTTCTCTGGAAACACCATATATTTT | CAISGSGAFSGNTIYF
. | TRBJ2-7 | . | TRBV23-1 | TGCGCCAGCAGCCGACAGAGCTATTCGGGCGAGCAGTACTTC | CASSRQSYSGEQYF
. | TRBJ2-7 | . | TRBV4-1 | TGCGCCAGCAGCCAAGCAGGTCAGGGAAGCTCCTACGAGCAGTACTTC | CASSQAGQGSSYEQYF
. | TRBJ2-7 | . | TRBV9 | TGTGCCAGCAGCGTAGGTGAGGCTACCTACGAGCAGTACTTC | CASSVGEATYEQYF
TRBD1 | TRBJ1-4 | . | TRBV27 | TGTGCCAGCACCTCGTGGGGCCGGGGACAGGGCAATGAAAAACTGTTTTTT | CASTSWGRGQGNEKLFF
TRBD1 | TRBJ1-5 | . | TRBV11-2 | TGTGCCAGCAGCCGGACAGGGGACGACAATCAGCCCCAGCATTTT | CASSRTGDDNQPQHF
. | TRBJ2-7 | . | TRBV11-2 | TGTGCCAGCAGCTACGGTTACTCCTACGAGCAGTACTTC | CASSYGYSYEQYF
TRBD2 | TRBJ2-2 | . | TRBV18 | TGTGCCAGCTCACCGGGACTAGCGGGCAACACCGGGGAGCTGTTTTTT | CASSPGLAGNTGELFF
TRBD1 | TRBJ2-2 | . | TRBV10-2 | TGCGCCAGCCTACAGACAGGGGGGACCGGGGAGCTGTTTTTT | CASLQTGGTGELFF
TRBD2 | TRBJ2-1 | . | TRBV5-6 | TGTGCCAGCAGCTCTAGGGCGGGAGGCTACAATGAGCAGTTCTTC | CASSSRAGGYNEQFF
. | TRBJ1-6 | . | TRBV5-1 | TGCGCCAGCAGCTTGGGGGGGGGCGGCTCACCCCTCCACTTT | CASSLGGGGSPLHF
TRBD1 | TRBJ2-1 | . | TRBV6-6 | TGTGCCAGCAGCACGACAGGGGGGGGAAGTGAGCAGTTCTTC | CASSTTGGGSEQFF
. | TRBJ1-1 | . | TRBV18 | TGTGCCAGCTCACCATCGAGGGAAAACACTGAAGCTTTCTTT | CASSPSRENTEAFF
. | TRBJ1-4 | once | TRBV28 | TGTGCCAGCAGCCCCTGGGGGGGCGGTAATGAAAAACTGTTTTTT | CASSPWGGGNEKLFF
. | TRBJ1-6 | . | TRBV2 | TGTGCCAGCAGTGAATGGGGGGGGTTTGGTCCCTTT | CASSEWGGFGPF
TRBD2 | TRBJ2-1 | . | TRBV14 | TGTGCCAGCAGCCGTAGACTAGCGGGGGGAAACTCCTACAATGAGCAGTTCTTC | CASSRRLAGGNSYNEQFF
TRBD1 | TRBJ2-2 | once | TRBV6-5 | TGTGCCAGCAGTTACGGGACAGACACCGGGGAGCTGTTTTTT | CASSYGTDTGELFF
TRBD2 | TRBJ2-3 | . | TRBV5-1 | TGCGCCAGCAGCTTAGGGACTAGCGGGACCACAGATACGCAGTATTTT | CASSLGTSGTTDTQYF
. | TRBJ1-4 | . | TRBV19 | TGTGCCAGTAGTATACAGTTTGCAACTAATGAAAAACTGTTTTTT | CASSIQFATNEKLFF
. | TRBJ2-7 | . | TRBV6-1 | TGTGCCAGCAGTGAGCCGCGTAGCGAGCAGTACTTC | CASSEPRSEQYF
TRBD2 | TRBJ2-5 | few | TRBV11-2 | TGTGCCAGCAGCCTCGGGACTAGCGGGTGGGAAGGGGAGACCCAGTACTTC | CASSLGTSGWEGETQYF
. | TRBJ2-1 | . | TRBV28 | TGTGCCAGCAGTCCCCAGGGACAGATCTACTTCCCGGGGGAGTTCTTC | CASSPQGQIYFPGEFF
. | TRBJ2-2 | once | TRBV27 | TGTGCCAGCAGTCCTACTAGGGGGACGAGCACCGGGGAGCTGTTTTTT | CASSPTRGTSTGELFF
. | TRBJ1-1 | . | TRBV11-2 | TGTGCCAGCAGCTACACAGGGTGGGGAACTGAAGCTTTCTTT | CASSYTGWGTEAFF
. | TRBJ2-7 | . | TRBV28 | TGTGCCAGCAGTTTATCCCTGTCCTGGGCCTCCTACGAGCAGTACTTC | CASSLSLSWASYEQYF
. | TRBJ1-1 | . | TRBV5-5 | TGTGCCAGCAGCCGGGGGTGGGTCACTGAAGCTTTCTTT | CASSRGWVTEAFF
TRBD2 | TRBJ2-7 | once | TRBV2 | TGTGCCAGCAGTGGGCTAGGAGCGGGAGGGACCCTAGAGCAGTACTTC | CASSGLGAGGTLEQYF
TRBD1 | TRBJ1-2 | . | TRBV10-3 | TGTGCCATCAGTGAGCAAACCGGGACAGCTACCTATGGCTACACCTTC | CAISEQTGTATYGYTF
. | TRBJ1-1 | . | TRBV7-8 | TGTGCCAGCAGCTGGGGACAGAACACTGAAGCTTTCTTT | CASSWGQNTEAFF
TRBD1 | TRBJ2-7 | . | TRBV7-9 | TGTGCCAGCAGCTTTCCGGGACAGGGTAGGCACGAGCAGTACTTC | CASSFPGQGRHEQYF